Shown below are 26 T cell receptor beta chains from a single sample sequenced in a study of blood T cell repertoires in COVID-19. Here immunoSEQ multiplex PCR was the method, and the copy in TCRdb shows in-frame clones only, minus some. This sample has approximately 190,000 clones, with around 86% found just once. Sequencing was performed on peripheral blood. The receptors shown here come from a woman aged 40-49 years with acute or convalescent COVID-19.

CDR3 in amino acids: CASSLAATYEQYF. In nucleotides, the CDR3 is TGTGCCAGCAGTTTGGCTGCAACCTACGAGCAGTACTTC. V usage is TRBV12-3 or TRBV12-4 and J usage is TRBJ2-7; D call uncertain. This CDR3 contains 13 residues. With 3 bases removed from V and 2 bases from J, the gap between germline ends came to 8 bases.

V is TRBV11-3 and J is TRBJ1-1; D gene ambiguous. Trimming removed 4 bases from V and 6 bases from J, with 9 bases in between. Germline assignment: CDR1 SGHNT and CDR2 YENEEA. The CDR3 is 12 residues long. CDR3 bases: TGTGCCAGCAGCTCCCGTGGGCCTGAAGCTTTCTTT. Protein: CASSSRGPEAFF. Combining the CDR3 with reference TRBV11-3 and TRBJ1-1 gives the whole variable domain EAGVVQSPRYKIIEKKQPVAFWCNPISGHNTLYWYLQNLGQGPELLIRYENEEAVDDSQLPKDRFSAERLKGVDSTLKIQPAELGDSAVYLCASSSRGPEAFFGQGTRLTVV.

V usage is TRBV28 and J usage is TRBJ2-5; possibly TRBD2 for D (6 bases). Germline assignment: CDR1 MDHEN and CDR2 SYDVKM. V lost 7 bases and J 3 bases, leaving 15 bases between the germline ends. The CDR3 consists of 14 residues. CDR3 sequence: CASKVISGEETQYF. In DNA form, the CDR3 reads TGTGCCAGCAAGGTGATATCGGGGGAAGAGACCCAGTACTTC. Drawing the rest from reference TRBV28 and TRBJ2-5, the complete variable domain is DVKVTQSSRYLVKRTGEKVFLECVQDMDHENMFWYRQDPGLGLRLIYFSYDVKMKEKGDIPEGYSVSREKKERFSLILESASTNQTSMYLCASKVISGEETQYFGPGTRLLVL.

The chain couples TRBV7-2 to TRBJ2-6; no clear D. The CDR3 extends over 14 amino acids. V lost 5 bases to trimming and J lost 4 bases, with 9 bases between them. Per germline, CDR1 SGHTA and CDR2 FQGNSA. CDR3 residues: CASSNGRGANVLTF. CDR3 in DNA: TGTGCCAGCAGCAATGGCAGGGGGGCCAACGTCCTGACTTTC.

The gene calls are TRBV19 and TRBJ2-1; D gene uncertain. From germline, CDR1 is LNHDA and CDR2 SQIVND (reference sequence). Trimming removed 3 bases at V and 1 base at J, with 22 bases between. CDR3 size: 19 residues. DNA of the CDR3: TGTGCCAGTAGTATCGCCCGCCAGGCGATAATAGATTCCTACAATGAGCAGTTCTTC. Its protein product is CASSIARQAIIDSYNEQFF.

The genes are TRBV19 and TRBJ2-1, with a tentative D call TRBD1 (6 bases). The germline V gene has CDR1 LNHDA and CDR2 SQIVND (reference sequence). The CDR3 runs 13 residues. The V end was cut by 11 bases, the J end by 5 bases, with 16 bases between. CDR3 protein: CAASGTPNNEQFF. In nucleotides, the CDR3 is TGTGCCGCATCCGGGACACCCAACAATGAGCAGTTCTTC.

This sequence joins TRBV7-6 and TRBJ2-3, with TRBD1 matching over 9 bases. The germline CDR1 and CDR2 sequences are SGHVS and FNYEAQ. J was trimmed by 4 bases and V by 1 base; bases with no gene match: 6. The CDR3 has 16 amino acids. The chain's CDR3 is CASSLGTGVLADTQYF. Here the CDR3 DNA reads TGTGCCAGCAGCTTAGGGACAGGGGTTCTTGCAGATACGCAGTATTTT.

This chain links TRBV5-1 with TRBJ2-5; tentative D call: TRBD2 (5 bases). The germline V gene has CDR1 SGHRS and CDR2 YFSETQ. CDR3 length: 14 amino acids. Trimming pared 0 bases from V and 11 bases from J, leaving 17 bases between. The CDR3 is CASSLDSLGGSQYF. DNA for the CDR3: TGCGCCAGCAGCTTGGATTCACTAGGCGGATCTCAGTACTTC.

V gene TRBV28 combines with J gene TRBJ2-1, with TRBD1 matching over 8 bases. The V gene's germline CDR1 is MDHEN and CDR2 SYDVKM. J lost 3 bases, V lost 2 bases, and 15 bases had no gene match. This CDR3 region has 19 residues. Here the CDR3 reads CASSLGQGALNLIYNEQFF. CDR3 DNA: TGTGCCAGCAGTTTAGGGCAGGGGGCGTTAAATCTAATCTACAATGAGCAGTTCTTC.

V and J are TRBV2 and TRBJ1-2, with D maybe TRBD1 (5 bases). Germline V gene data show CDR1 as SNHLY and CDR2 as FYNNEI. This CDR3 is built from 14 residues. V was pared by 7 bases and J by 3 bases, with 15 bases between. The CDR3 loop is CASTREDSYYGYTF. As DNA, the CDR3 is TGTGCCAGCACCCGCGAAGACAGCTACTATGGCTACACCTTC.

V usage is TRBV30 and J usage is TRBJ2-7, with a tentative D call TRBD1 (7 bases). This CDR3 has 13 amino acids. V lost 2 bases and J lost 6, with 14 bases in between. Germline-derived CDR1 and CDR2 are GTSNPN and SVGIG (reference sequence). CDR3 sequence (DNA): TGTGCCTGGAGTCTGCAGGGGGGAGGCGAGCAGTACTTC. This encodes CAWSLQGGGEQYF.

V usage is TRBV6-4 and J usage is TRBJ1-1; a weak D match, TRBD1 (5 bases). Trimming shortened V by 3 bases and J by 1 base, and 12 bases separated the two germline ends. The CDR3 loop spans 15 amino acids. The germline V gene has CDR1 MRHNA and CDR2 SNTAGT. This CDR3 is CASSDLGGSNTEAFF. The CDR3 coding sequence is TGTGCCAGCAGTGATCTTGGGGGGTCGAACACTGAAGCTTTCTTT.

The chain joins TRBV20-1 to TRBJ2-5; 7 bases are a match to TRBD1. Losses at the gene ends were 3 bases for V and 0 bases for J; bases not matched to a gene: 16. CDR3 length: 18 amino acids. Germline V gene lookup returns CDR1 DFQATT and CDR2 SNEGSKA (reference sequence). The CDR3: CSASATPVWGQHQETQYF. The CDR3 DNA reads TGCAGTGCTAGTGCCACACCAGTCTGGGGACAGCACCAAGAGACCCAGTACTTC.

V is TRBV6-5 and J is TRBJ1-5, with 8 bases that match TRBD1. V was pared by 6 bases and J by 3 bases, with 4 bases of the junction left unmatched. The CDR3 sequence is 14 residues long. In germline, CDR1 is MNHEY, CDR2 SVGAGI. The CDR3 DNA reads TGTGCCAGCAGCTGGACAGGGAACAATCAGCCCCAGCATTTT. Its translation: CASSWTGNNQPQHF.

V is TRBV4-1 and J is TRBJ1-3; a possible D gene is TRBD1 (5 bases). Germline lookup yields CDR1 MGHRA and CDR2 YSYEKL. Trimming took off 1 base at V and 5 bases at J, with 21 bases between the two ends. There are 18 residues in the CDR3. CDR3 coding DNA: TGCGCCAGCAGCCAAGGTGTTGGGGCGGGGGTGAGAAGAAACACCATATATTTT. Protein: CASSQGVGAGVRRNTIYF.

This rearrangement joins TRBV30 to TRBJ1-1, with a weak D call TRBD1 (5 bases). CDR1 and CDR2 from the germline V gene are GTSNPN and SVGIG (reference sequence). Between the trimmed V and J ends, which lost 4 bases and 3 bases, there was a span of 12 bases. The CDR3 is made up of 13 amino acids. CDR3 in amino acids: CAWTVGGDTEAFF. The CDR3 region has the DNA TGTGCCTGGACCGTGGGGGGGGACACTGAAGCTTTCTTT.

This clone has ten or more counts. The chain recombines TRBV10-2 with TRBJ2-2; weak D call: TRBD1 (5 bases). Germline-derived CDR1 and CDR2 are WSHSY and SAAADI. V lost 3 bases, J lost 6 bases, and 17 bases lay in between. CDR3 length: 16 residues. For the CDR3, the DNA is TGCGCCAGCAGTGATCGGAGACGGACAAGTTCCGGGGAGCTGTTTTTT. This sequence encodes CASSDRRRTSSGELFF.

The table lists this clone with a few counts. V gene TRBV2 combines with J gene TRBJ2-5; 10 positions match TRBD1. Looked up from germline, CDR1 is SNHLY and CDR2 is FYNNEI. The ends lost 3 bases at V and 5 bases at J; junction bases unmatched: 6. CDR3 size: 15 residues. The CDR3 coding sequence is TGTGCCAGCAGTGATCCCGGGACAGGGGAGGAGACCCAGTACTTC. This encodes CASSDPGTGEETQYF.

The gene calls are TRBV28 and TRBJ1-6; a possible D gene is TRBD1 (5 bases). This CDR3 contains 15 residues. Trimming took 5 bases from V and 3 from J, leaving 11 bases between them. Germline CDR1 reads MDHEN; CDR2 reads SYDVKM. As DNA, the CDR3 is TGTGCCAGCAGTCTGGGGGACTACTATAATTCACCCCTCCACTTT. It translates to CASSLGDYYNSPLHF.

V is TRBV2 and J is TRBJ2-1; D remains ambiguous. Per the germline V gene, CDR1 is SNHLY and CDR2 is FYNNEI. V lost 10 bases, J lost 0 bases, and 19 bases lay in between. CDR3 length equals 16 residues. CDR3 region: CATHFSQVSSYNEQFF. The CDR3 DNA follows: TGTGCCACCCACTTCTCCCAGGTGAGCTCCTACAATGAGCAGTTCTTC.

V usage is TRBV9 and J usage is TRBJ1-1; perhaps TRBD1 as D (6 bases). CDR3 size: 16 residues. Germline assignment: CDR1 SGDLS and CDR2 YYNGEE. V dropped 0 bases and J dropped 1 base, with 13 bases sitting between them. CDR3 sequence (DNA): TGTGCCAGCAGCGTAGGGGCACAGGGAGAGAACACTGAAGCTTTCTTT. It encodes CASSVGAQGENTEAFF. Complete variable domain (other parts from reference TRBV9 and TRBJ1-1): DSGVTQTPKHLITATGQRVTLRCSPRSGDLSVYWYQQSLDQGLQFLIQYYNGEERAKGNILERFSAQQFPDLHSELNLSSLELGDSALYFCASSVGAQGENTEAFFGQGTRLTVV.

The V call is TRBV7-3, the J call TRBJ2-3; 9 nucleotides agree with TRBD2. V dropped 5 bases and J dropped 4; count of bases not matched to a gene: 4. Germline CDR1 SGHTA, CDR2 FQGTGA. The CDR3 spans 14 residues. CDR3 nucleotides: TGTGCCAGCAGCCCAGGGACTAGCCCAGATACGCAGTATTTT. This translates into CASSPGTSPDTQYF.

This clone has just a few counts. The CDR3: CASSYSWEGRTEAFF. The CDR3 DNA sequence: TGTGCCAGCAGTTACTCCTGGGAAGGGAGAACTGAAGCTTTCTTT. This chain connects TRBV6-5 to TRBJ1-1; no definite D call. CDR1 is MNHEY and CDR2 is SVGAGI in the germline V gene. V was trimmed by 0 bases and J by 5 bases, leaving 13 bases between them. The CDR3 is 15 amino acids.

The chain recombines TRBV19 with TRBJ1-2, with 10 bases lining up with TRBD1. This CDR3 comprises 12 residues. CDR1 is LNHDA, CDR2 SQIVND, per germline (reference sequence). V was clipped by 5 bases and J by 10 bases; unmatched bases: 4. CDR3 sequence reads: CASSGTGADYTF. The DNA of the CDR3 is TGTGCCAGTAGTGGGACAGGGGCCGACTACACCTTC.

The chain is built from TRBV19 and TRBJ2-3, with 10 bases lining up with TRBD2. CDR1 LNHDA and CDR2 SQIVND come from the germline V gene (reference sequence). This CDR3 region has 14 residues. J lost 4 bases, V lost 7 bases, and 5 bases had no gene match. The CDR3: CASKDSGRSDTQYF. CDR3 nucleotides: TGTGCCAGTAAAGATAGCGGGAGGTCAGATACGCAGTATTTT.

This chain links TRBV5-1 with TRBJ1-1; D gene ambiguous. The CDR3 contains 15 residues. The V end was cut by 2 bases, the J end by 1 base, with 12 bases between. CDR1 SGHRS and CDR2 YFSETQ come from the germline V gene. The CDR3 here is CASSFSALGNTEAFF. DNA for the CDR3: TGCGCCAGCAGCTTCTCAGCGCTGGGGAACACTGAAGCTTTCTTT.